The next 18 T cell receptor beta chains were all read from a single sample in a study of neurological immune-mediated disorders. TCRdb processed the 5' RACE reads anew with MiXCR; each CDR3 protein has one entry. This sample has about 62,000 distinct CDR3 sequences, with over 3.5% found just once. The sample taken for sequencing was PBMCs. The receptors come from a woman aged 45-59 years with multiple sclerosis.

This chain connects TRBV10-3 to TRBJ1-1, with D possibly matching TRBD1 (6 bases). The CDR3 covers 15 residues. V was trimmed by 2 bases and J by 3 bases, leaving 13 bases between them. CDR1 and CDR2 from the germline V gene are ENHRY and SYGVKD. CDR3 residues: CAISERRGEDTEAFF. CDR3 DNA: TGTGCCATCAGTGAGCGGAGGGGGGAGGACACTGAAGCTTTCTTT.

There are many counts of this clonotype. V gene TRBV7-9 combines with J gene TRBJ2-3, with 8 bases matching TRBD2. Germline assignment: CDR1 SEHNR and CDR2 FQNEAQ (reference sequence). The CDR3 loop spans 15 amino acids. V trimming: 5 bases; J trimming: 2 bases; junction bases outside the gene matches: 6. The CDR3 sequence: CASSPAGEPTDTQYF. The DNA for the CDR3 is TGTGCCAGCAGCCCAGCGGGAGAGCCCACAGATACGCAGTATTTT.

As for this clonotype: The junction does not match germline at one end; this may be a read error. The CDR3 coding sequence is TGCAGCGTAGAAGTGGGGGCAGGGTCCTACGAGCAGTACTTC. This gives the protein CSVEVGAGSYEQYF. J is TRBJ2-7 and V is TRBV29-1; the D gene is possibly TRBD1 (6 bases). The germline gives CDR1 SQVTM, CDR2 ANQGSEA. The CDR3 spans 14 residues.

V gene TRBV19 combines with J gene TRBJ2-2; D is possibly TRBD2 (6 bases). Germline CDR1 LNHDA, CDR2 SQIVND (reference sequence). The ends were cut back, 4 bases at V and 0 bases at J, with 9 bases in the middle. The CDR3 runs 15 residues. The CDR3 bases are TGTGCCAGTAGTAGAACTAGCTCGAACACCGGGGAGCTGTTTTTT. It translates to CASSRTSSNTGELFF.

This clonotype has a count of ten or more. This chain uses TRBV5-1 with TRBJ1-4; D is undetermined. Trimming cost V 0 bases and J 0 bases, with 9 bases left between them. This CDR3 contains 16 residues. The germline V gene encodes CDR1 SGHRS and CDR2 YFSETQ. CDR3 amino acids: CASSLDRTATNEKLFF. The CDR3 region has the DNA TGCGCCAGCAGCTTGGACCGCACTGCAACTAATGAAAAACTGTTTTTT.

This clonotype was observed many times. The chain employs TRBV20-1 and TRBJ2-2, with D possibly being TRBD2 (5 bases). The CDR3 runs 14 residues. The V gene lost 3 bases and the J gene lost 4 bases, with 12 bases spanning the gap. Germline loops: CDR1 DFQATT, CDR2 SNEGSKA (reference sequence). The CDR3 nucleotides read TGCAGTGCTAGTGGGGAGTCGAGCACCGGGGAGCTGTTTTTT. This encodes CSASGESSTGELFF.

The table lists this clonotype with many counts. This rearrangement joins TRBV30 to TRBJ2-2; D is ambiguous. In germline, CDR1 is GTSNPN, CDR2 SVGIG (reference sequence). CDR3 length equals 12 residues. V gave up 3 bases and J gave up 6 bases, with 8 bases separating them. CDR3 DNA: TGTGCCTGGAGGTGGGGTGCCGGGGAGCTGTTTTTT. Translation: CAWRWGAGELFF.

This clonotype was counted at least ten times. The chain recombines TRBV20-1 with TRBJ2-1; D is perhaps TRBD2 (6 bases). The CDR3 length is 14 residues. Trimming stripped 5 bases from V and 6 bases from J, with 17 bases between. Germline values: CDR1 DFQATT, CDR2 SNEGSKA (reference sequence). This CDR3 is CSAPPSGGSNEQFF. CDR3 nucleotide sequence: TGCAGTGCTCCCCCCTCTGGAGGGAGCAATGAGCAGTTCTTC.

This clonotype was seen repeatedly, ten times or more. This chain connects TRBV12-5 to TRBJ2-1; 7 bases fit TRBD2. Germline V gene data show CDR1 as LGHNT and CDR2 as FRNRAP. The CDR3 has 13 residues. Trimming at V came to 7 bases and at J to 4 bases, leaving 4 bases not matched to a gene. The CDR3 loop reads CASASGAYNEQFF. Written as DNA, the CDR3 is TGTGCTAGTGCCAGCGGGGCTTACAATGAGCAGTTCTTC.

In its sample, this clonotype was seen many times. The chain employs TRBV12-3 or TRBV12-4 and TRBJ2-5, with TRBD1 matching over 8 bases. This CDR3 contains 13 residues. V gave up 4 bases and J gave up 3 bases; unmatched junction bases: 1. The CDR3 nucleotides read TGTGCCAGCAGTTGGACAGGGAAAGAGACCCAGTACTTC. This encodes CASSWTGKETQYF.

In its sample, this clonotype was seen many times. The chain recombines TRBV20-1 with TRBJ2-2, with 7 positions matching TRBD2. Germline lookup yields CDR1 DFQATT and CDR2 SNEGSKA (reference sequence). The CDR3 totals 14 residues. Trimming cost V 1 base and J 6 bases; bases outside gene matches: 5. Here the CDR3 reads CSARGTSEAGELFF. In DNA, the CDR3 is TGCAGTGCTAGAGGAACTAGCGAGGCCGGGGAGCTGTTTTTT.

This clonotype came up many times. This chain uses TRBV21-1 with TRBJ1-2; the table calls TRBD1, which could not be checked here. TRBV21-1 has pseudogene status. CDR3 length: 12 amino acids. The CDR3 sequence: CASMTGVYGYTF. DNA for the CDR3: TGTGCCAGCATGACAGGGGTCTATGGCTACACCTTC.

This clonotype came up many times. The chain has TRBV5-1 and TRBJ1-5; no definite D call. The CDR3 is 14 residues long. CDR1 and CDR2 (germline): SGHRS, YFSETQ. V lost 5 bases and J lost 3, with 12 bases in between. The chain's CDR3 is CASSLGNTNQPQHF. DNA for the CDR3: TGCGCCAGCAGTTTAGGGAATACCAATCAGCCCCAGCATTTT.

In this sample, this clonotype turned up many times. The chain is built from TRBV29-1 and TRBJ2-1, with 10 bases lining up with TRBD2. The germline gives CDR1 SQVTM, CDR2 ANQGSEA. Trimming at V came to 3 bases and at J to 3 bases, leaving 8 bases not matched to a gene. The CDR3 has 16 residues. The DNA of the CDR3 is TGCAGCGTTGAGACTGGACTAGCGGAATTCTACAATGAGCAGTTCTTC. This codes for CSVETGLAEFYNEQFF.

This clonotype came up many times. The CDR3 here is CASSSEPGQGLDTEAFF. The CDR3 DNA sequence: TGCGCCAGCAGCTCAGAACCGGGACAGGGTTTGGACACTGAAGCTTTCTTT. This chain links TRBV5-1 with TRBJ1-1; 9 bases match TRBD1. The CDR3 is 17 residues long. CDR1 and CDR2 from the germline V gene are SGHRS and YFSETQ. The junction had 12 bases not matched to a gene; V was cut back by 3 bases and J by 3 bases. The entire variable domain, with the rest obtained from reference TRBV5-1 and TRBJ1-1, is as follows: KAGVTQTPRYLIKTRGQQVTLSCSPISGHRSVSWYQQTPGQGLQFLFEYFSETQRNKGNFPGRFSGRQFSNSRSEMNVSTLELGDSALYLCASSSEPGQGLDTEAFFGQGTRLTVV.

Ten or more counts support this clonotype. The chain recombines TRBV5-1 with TRBJ2-5, with TRBD2 matching 8 bases. This CDR3 has 14 residues. Germline V gene sequence: CDR1 SGHRS, CDR2 YFSETQ. The J segment lost 5 bases and the V segment lost 2 bases, leaving 5 bases of the junction unmatched. The CDR3 sequence: CASSFGTSRETQYF. The CDR3 coding sequence is TGCGCCAGCAGCTTCGGGACTAGTAGGGAGACCCAGTACTTC.

This clonotype was detected many times. The gene calls are TRBV29-1 and TRBJ1-1; 7 bases match TRBD1. V was clipped by 1 base and J by 1 base; unmatched bases: 6. Germline loops: CDR1 SQVTM, CDR2 ANQGSEA. There are 15 residues in the CDR3. The CDR3 coding sequence is TGCAGCGTTGAAGGACAGGGAGGAAGGAACACTGAAGCTTTCTTT. This translates into CSVEGQGGRNTEAFF.

This clonotype was seen ten or more times. V and J are TRBV7-2 and TRBJ2-7; the D call may be TRBD1 or TRBD2 (5 bases each). Germline V gene data show CDR1 as SGHTA and CDR2 as FQGNSA. The CDR3 is made up of 14 amino acids. V was clipped by 1 base and J by 4 bases, with 11 bases between them. The chain's CDR3 is CASSLGGRLYEQYF. For the CDR3, the DNA is TGTGCCAGCAGCTTAGGGGGACGCTTATACGAGCAGTACTTC.